The 24 T cell receptor beta chains presented below share a single source sample, sequenced in a study of monozygotic twins with inflammatory bowel disease. TCRdb derives one entry per CDR3 protein from the 5' RACE reads, leaving out DNA. This sample contains 140,000 to 150,000 distinct CDR3 sequences. The sequenced sample consisted of blood. The origin of the receptors is a human donor with ulcerative colitis or Crohn's disease, or a healthy co-twin of an affected twin (not recorded which).

The gene calls are TRBV5-6 and TRBJ2-7; TCRdb names TRBD1, which stays unverified in the absence of DNA. CDR1 and CDR2 from the germline V gene are SGHDT and YYEEEE. This CDR3 has 15 amino acids. The CDR3: CASSLVGMGRYEQYF.

The J gene is TRBJ2-7, the V gene TRBV11-2. This CDR3 has 13 residues. Germline loops: CDR1 SGHAT, CDR2 FQNNGV. This chain's CDR3 is CASSWPPTYEQYF.

V is TRBV29-1 and J is TRBJ1-1; the D call from TCRdb, TRBD1, cannot be confirmed without DNA. Per germline, CDR1 SQVTM and CDR2 ANQGSEA. The CDR3 is 12 residues long. The CDR3 sequence is CSVLGAAAEAFF. The full variable domain, with the rest looked up from reference TRBV29-1 and TRBJ1-1, is SAVISQKPSRDICQRGTSLTIQCQVDSQVTMMFWYRQQPGQSLTLIATANQGSEATYESGFVIDKFPISRPNLTFSTLTVSNMSPEDSSIYLCSVLGAAAEAFFGQGTRLTVV.

The chain couples TRBV4-2 to TRBJ2-1. Germline V gives CDR1 LGHNA, CDR2 YNFKEQ. There are 13 residues in the CDR3. CDR3 sequence: CASSQEDLNEQFF.

V gene TRBV4-1 combines with J gene TRBJ2-3; the TCRdb D gene call, TRBD2, has no DNA to confirm it. This CDR3 region has 17 residues. Looked up from germline, CDR1 is MGHRA and CDR2 is YSYEKL. This chain's CDR3 is CASSQGPLGSRTDTQYF.

The genes are TRBV7-2 and TRBJ2-2; TCRdb outputs TRBD2, but without DNA this stays unchecked. Germline loops: CDR1 SGHTA, CDR2 FQGNSA. The CDR3 length is 16 residues. The CDR3 loop reads CASSSLAGGNTGELFF.

The chain joins TRBV5-1 to TRBJ1-1; TCRdb designates TRBD1, a call that cannot be tested without DNA. Germline CDR1 and CDR2: SGHRS and YFSETQ. This CDR3 spans 16 amino acids. The CDR3 region is CASSLEGGLVNTEAFF.

This chain connects TRBV20-1 to TRBJ2-3; TCRdb's D call, TRBD2, is unchecked because there is no DNA. The CDR3 extends over 15 amino acids. Germline lookup yields CDR1 DFQATT and CDR2 SNEGSKA (reference sequence). The CDR3 sequence is CSGEAEGPETDTQYF.

The chain's CDR3 is CSALTTGEDGYTF. V and J are TRBV20-1 and TRBJ1-2; the D call of TRBD1 rests on TCRdb alone, since no DNA is present to check it. CDR1 and CDR2 from the germline V gene are DFQATT and SNEGSKA (reference sequence). This CDR3 is 13 amino acids long.

This chain connects TRBV5-1 to TRBJ2-7. Germline V gene sequence: CDR1 SGHRS, CDR2 YFSETQ. CDR3 length: 13 amino acids. Here the CDR3 reads CASSLQRFYEQYF. Drawing the rest from reference TRBV5-1 and TRBJ2-7, the complete variable domain is KAGVTQTPRYLIKTRGQQVTLSCSPISGHRSVSWYQQTPGQGLQFLFEYFSETQRNKGNFPGRFSGRQFSNSRSEMNVSTLELGDSALYLCASSLQRFYEQYFGPGTRLTVT.

The chain recombines TRBV25-1 with TRBJ2-3; the TRBD2 assignment by TCRdb is unverifiable without DNA. CDR1 is MGHDK and CDR2 is SYGVNS in the germline V gene. CDR3 length: 16 residues. CDR3 sequence reads: CASSESEREGTDTQYF.

The chain is built from TRBV6-2 or TRBV6-3 and TRBJ1-1; TCRdb's D call, TRBD1, is unchecked because there is no DNA. The CDR3 is made up of 17 amino acids. CDR1 MNHEY and CDR2 SVGEGT come from the germline V gene. CDR3 residues: CASSYRPTGRLNTEAFF.

This chain connects TRBV7-2 to TRBJ1-5; TCRdb gives TRBD1 as the D gene, but with no DNA this cannot be confirmed. Germline V gives CDR1 SGHTA, CDR2 FQGNSA. CDR3 length: 13 residues. This CDR3 reads CASSLGEGRPQHF.

The CDR3 reads CASSFGSDDEQFF. This sequence joins TRBV5-6 and TRBJ2-1. The CDR3 loop spans 13 amino acids. Germline-derived CDR1 and CDR2 are SGHDT and YYEEEE.

V and J are TRBV19 and TRBJ1-1; TCRdb's D call of TRBD1 is untestable without DNA. The CDR3 extends over 14 amino acids. Germline V gene sequence: CDR1 LNHDA, CDR2 SQIVND (reference sequence). The CDR3 sequence is CASKGFPVNTEAFF.

The rearrangement uses TRBV11-1 and TRBJ1-2. The V gene's germline CDR1 is SGHAT and CDR2 FQDESV (reference sequence). The CDR3 totals 18 residues. The CDR3 region is CASSLVSPFSDTNYGYTF.

This rearrangement joins TRBV5-6 to TRBJ2-5. The CDR3 sequence is 14 residues long. Germline V gene data show CDR1 as SGHDT and CDR2 as YYEEEE. CDR3 residues: CASSLAAVGETQYF.

The chain couples TRBV11-2 to TRBJ2-7; absent DNA, TCRdb's TRBD2 call cannot be checked. CDR3 length equals 16 residues. CDR1 is SGHAT, CDR2 FQNNGV, per germline. This chain's CDR3 is CASSPLARTGPYEQYF.

The genes are TRBV5-6 and TRBJ2-1; with no DNA, the TCRdb D assignment of TRBD2 cannot be verified. Per germline, CDR1 SGHDT and CDR2 YYEEEE. The length of the CDR3 is 12 residues. CDR3 region: CASSLKGYEQFF.

This chain connects TRBV2 to TRBJ2-5; TCRdb proposes TRBD1, but this gene call is untestable without DNA. Germline V CDR1 and CDR2: SNHLY, FYNNEI. This CDR3 comprises 13 residues. The CDR3 loop reads CASSGDRRETQYF.

The chain has TRBV11-2 and TRBJ2-2; TCRdb outputs TRBD1, but without DNA this stays unchecked. CDR1 and CDR2 from the germline V gene are SGHAT and FQNNGV. This CDR3 region has 15 residues. CDR3 amino acids: CASSRRQGGTGELFF.

The chain is built from TRBV27 and TRBJ1-5; the D gene TCRdb calls, TRBD1, cannot be checked with no DNA. This CDR3 comprises 13 residues. Looked up from germline, CDR1 is MNHEY and CDR2 is SMNVEV (reference sequence). CDR3 amino acids: CASTPGGNQPQHF.

V usage is TRBV11-1 and J usage is TRBJ2-7; TCRdb names TRBD2, which stays unverified in the absence of DNA. The CDR3 is 15 amino acids. CDR1 and CDR2 (germline): SGHAT, FQDESV (reference sequence). CDR3 sequence: CASSLEVASIHEQYF.

J is TRBJ2-1 and V is TRBV4-1; with no DNA, the TCRdb D assignment of TRBD1 cannot be verified. Germline V CDR1 and CDR2: MGHRA, YSYEKL. The CDR3 runs 18 residues. CDR3 sequence reads: CASSQHPGLASSYNEQFF.